The 29 T cell receptor beta chains below all came from one sample that was sequenced in a study of shared clonotypes between healthy human individuals. Assay used: immunoSEQ multiplex PCR; TCRdb lists only in-frame clones, some missing. This sample has fewer than 850,000 clones; 96% occur once, and the top ten carry less than 0.25%. CD45RO-negative cells were positively selected for CCR7, leaving out terminally differentiated effector memory CD45RA+ cells. Sample: naive CD8+ T cells sorted from blood. These receptors were obtained from a man aged 30-40 years in good health.

The chain employs TRBV14 and TRBJ2-1; TRBD2 is a possible D gene (6 bases). The germline V gene has CDR1 SGHDN and CDR2 FVKESK. Trimming shortened V by 1 base and J by 2 bases, and 18 bases separated the two germline ends. The CDR3 covers 18 residues. Here the CDR3 reads CASSQGVDREKPYNEQFF. CDR3 bases: TGTGCCAGCAGCCAAGGAGTGGATCGGGAGAAGCCCTACAATGAGCAGTTCTTC.

In its sample, this clone was seen once. This chain links TRBV18 with TRBJ2-1; TRBD1 agrees at 7 bases. V lost 0 bases to trimming and J lost 7 bases; unmatched junction nucleotides: 9. Germline V gives CDR1 KGHSH, CDR2 LQKENI. The CDR3 has 16 amino acids. CDR3 nucleotides: TGTGCCAGCTCACCACCGACGGGACAGTTCGATAATGAGCAGTTCTTC. It is translated as CASSPPTGQFDNEQFF.

V gene TRBV4-1 combines with J gene TRBJ2-7; D perhaps matches TRBD1 (5 bases). CDR1 and CDR2 (germline): MGHRA, YSYEKL. This CDR3 is built from 15 residues. Trimming took off 2 bases at V and 4 bases at J, with 15 bases between the two ends. CDR3 nucleotides: TGCGCCAGCAGCCAACCCGAGACAGCTACATACGAGCAGTACTTC. The encoded protein is CASSQPETATYEQYF.

The CDR3 DNA reads as TGTGCCAGCAGTTTATCGGGGAGGGATGGCTACACCTTC. As protein: CASSLSGRDGYTF. The chain recombines TRBV27 with TRBJ1-2; D unresolved. Germline V lookup: CDR1 MNHEY, CDR2 SMNVEV (reference sequence). Trimming cost V 0 bases and J 6 bases, with 8 bases left between them. This CDR3 region has 13 residues.

This sequence joins TRBV7-6 and TRBJ2-1, with TRBD2 matching 9 bases. V lost 1 base and J lost 8; bases outside the gene matches: 12. CDR1 SGHVS and CDR2 FNYEAQ come from the germline V gene. The length of the CDR3 is 17 residues. CDR3 nucleotide sequence: TGTGCCAGCAGCTTAGACATTGCGGGAGGGCCATCCGATGAGCAGTTCTTC. This encodes CASSLDIAGGPSDEQFF.

V is TRBV19 and J is TRBJ2-7; D is unclear. Trimming removed 1 base at V and 5 bases at J, with 12 bases between. The CDR3 extends over 14 amino acids. Germline CDR1 LNHDA, CDR2 SQIVND (reference sequence). CDR3 sequence reads: CASSIAGQLDEQYF. CDR3 nucleotide sequence: TGTGCCAGTAGTATAGCGGGTCAACTGGACGAGCAGTACTTC.

V is TRBV7-2 and J is TRBJ2-2; 12 nucleotides align to TRBD1. J gave up 6 bases and V 0 bases, and 8 bases lay outside the gene matches. The CDR3 contains 18 residues. Germline V gives CDR1 SGHTA, CDR2 FQGNSA. CDR3 coding DNA: TGTGCCAGCAGCTTAGCGTCGGGACAGGGGGCTCGCTCCGGGGAGCTGTTTTTT. This translates into CASSLASGQGARSGELFF.

CDR3 coding DNA: TGTGCCAGCAGCTCAGGCGAGGGGGCTTTAGGATCCTACAATGAGCAGTTCTTC. This sequence encodes CASSSGEGALGSYNEQFF. V gene TRBV11-2 combines with J gene TRBJ2-1; 7 bases fit TRBD1. In germline, CDR1 is SGHAT, CDR2 FQNNGV. V lost 4 bases to trimming and J lost 1 base; unmatched junction nucleotides: 13. The CDR3 is made up of 18 amino acids.

The chain is built from TRBV6-1 and TRBJ1-5; weak D call: TRBD1 (5 bases). CDR3 length: 14 amino acids. V was clipped by 7 bases and J by 4 bases, with 14 bases between them. Per the germline V gene, CDR1 is MNHNS and CDR2 is SASEGT. The chain's CDR3 is CASTKGQLNQPQHF. In nucleotides, the CDR3 is TGTGCCAGCACAAAAGGACAACTGAATCAGCCCCAGCATTTT.

Turning to this clone: This sample includes further DNA sequences coding for the same CDR3. The chain is built from TRBV5-1 and TRBJ2-7; the match to TRBD2 covers 13 bases. V shed 0 bases and J 4 bases; nucleotides not matched to a gene: 1. Germline CDR1 and CDR2: SGHRS and YFSETQ. The CDR3 covers 15 residues. CDR3 region: CASSLGLAGGYEQYF. The CDR3 region has the DNA TGCGCCAGCAGCTTGGGACTAGCGGGAGGTTACGAGCAGTACTTC.

The chain uses TRBV4-3 and TRBJ1-5, with D perhaps matching TRBD1 (5 bases). The V gene's germline CDR1 is LGHNA and CDR2 YSLEER. The CDR3 length is 18 residues. Trimming took off 0 bases at V and 5 bases at J, with 20 bases between the two ends. The CDR3 loop is CASSQDWGLYAFHQPQHF. The DNA for the CDR3 is TGCGCCAGCAGCCAAGATTGGGGCCTTTACGCATTTCATCAGCCCCAGCATTTT.

In regard to this clone: Other DNA sequences in the sample encode the same CDR3. This sequence joins TRBV29-1 and TRBJ2-7; D may correspond to TRBD1 or TRBD2 (6 bases each). V was pared by 7 bases and J by 5 bases, with 15 bases between. The germline gives CDR1 SQVTM, CDR2 ANQGSEA. The CDR3 runs to 12 residues. CDR3 residues: CSAEGGRDEQYF. The CDR3 region has the DNA TGCAGCGCCGAAGGGGGGAGAGACGAGCAGTACTTC.

The rearrangement uses TRBV7-9 and TRBJ2-7, with D perhaps given as TRBD1 or TRBD2 (6 bases each). CDR1 SEHNR and CDR2 FQNEAQ come from the germline V gene (reference sequence). Deletions cut 5 bases from V and 4 bases from J, with 21 bases between. The CDR3 is 16 amino acids. The CDR3 region has the DNA TGTGCCAGCAGCCGGGGGACGTCGGGGGCTATATACGAGCAGTACTTC. This sequence encodes CASSRGTSGAIYEQYF.

The chain carries TRBV27 and TRBJ2-7, with TRBD1 identical over 7 bases. CDR1 and CDR2 (germline): MNHEY, SMNVEV (reference sequence). The CDR3 sequence is 16 residues long. The junction had 11 bases not matched to a gene; V was cut back by 5 bases and J by 1 base. The CDR3 reads CASSPSLGTVSYEQYF. The CDR3 DNA reads as TGTGCCAGCAGTCCGTCTTTGGGGACAGTTTCCTACGAGCAGTACTTC.

The V gene is TRBV10-2, the J gene TRBJ2-3, with D perhaps assigned TRBD1 or TRBD2 (5 bases each). This CDR3 has 14 residues. The germline gives CDR1 WSHSY, CDR2 SAAADI. Trimming took 6 bases from V and 2 from J, leaving 12 bases between them. The CDR3 loop reads CASSNRDHTDTQYF. The CDR3 DNA follows: TGCGCCAGCAGCAATCGGGACCACACAGATACGCAGTATTTT.

The J gene is TRBJ2-7, the V gene TRBV27, with D unresolved. CDR1 and CDR2 (germline): MNHEY, SMNVEV (reference sequence). The CDR3 consists of 11 residues. The V and J ends lost 3 bases and 3 bases respectively, with 3 bases between them. The CDR3 DNA sequence: TGTGCCAGCAGTTTTCGCTACGAGCAGTACTTC. It is translated as CASSFRYEQYF.

The chain links TRBV14 to TRBJ2-7; D could derive from TRBD1 or TRBD2 (5 bases each). CDR3 size: 14 residues. The germline gives CDR1 SGHDN, CDR2 FVKESK. V lost 5 bases and J lost 3, with 14 bases in between. The CDR3 reads CASSGRGRIYEQYF. CDR3 DNA: TGTGCCAGCAGCGGCCGGGGCAGGATCTACGAGCAGTACTTC.

This clone was picked up one time. The chain is built from TRBV4-1 and TRBJ2-1, with TRBD2 matching over 7 bases. Looked up from germline, CDR1 is MGHRA and CDR2 is YSYEKL. V was pared by 4 bases and J by 2 bases, with 8 bases of the junction left unmatched. The CDR3 sequence is 16 residues long. The CDR3 DNA is TGCGCCAGCAGCCTTTCCTCGGGAGGTCCCTACAATGAGCAGTTCTTC. Its protein product is CASSLSSGGPYNEQFF.

About this clone: An end of the junction does not agree with germline; a read error may underlie this. This chain uses TRBV7-7 with TRBJ2-5; the D is unclear. The germline V gene encodes CDR1 SSHAT and CDR2 FNYEAQ (reference sequence). This CDR3 is built from 17 residues. CDR3 sequence (DNA): TGTGCTAGCAGCTTAGCTACGGATATTTTTGGGGAAGAGACCCAGTACTTC. Translating it yields CASSLATDIFGEETQYF.

The V call is TRBV6-5, the J call TRBJ2-2; D unclear. This CDR3 has 14 amino acids. The V gene lost 4 bases and the J gene lost 6 bases, with 12 bases spanning the gap. Germline V CDR1 and CDR2: MNHEY, SVGAGI. The CDR3 DNA reads as TGTGCCAGCAGTTTAGGTCTCGGGTCCGGGGAGCTGTTTTTT. The encoded protein is CASSLGLGSGELFF.

The rearrangement joins TRBV6-5 to TRBJ2-1, with a tentative D call TRBD2 (6 bases). The CDR3 loop spans 14 amino acids. Germline CDR1 MNHEY, CDR2 SVGAGI. Trimming shortened V by 2 bases and J by 9 bases, and 14 bases separated the two germline ends. CDR3 loop: CASSYQTSIGEQFF. Here the CDR3 DNA reads TGTGCCAGCAGTTACCAAACTAGCATTGGTGAGCAGTTCTTC.

The CDR3 region has the DNA TGTGCCTGGGGGACTCTAATAAGCACAGATACGCAGTATTTT. This encodes CAWGTLISTDTQYF. The J gene is TRBJ2-3, the V gene TRBV30, with D possibly being TRBD2 (6 bases). CDR1 GTSNPN and CDR2 SVGIG come from the germline V gene (reference sequence). This CDR3 is 14 amino acids long. V lost 5 bases, J lost 0 bases, and 12 bases lay in between.

Regarding this clone: Additional DNA sequences in this sample encode the identical CDR3. This chain links TRBV27 with TRBJ1-1; D gene uncertain. The CDR3 loop spans 13 amino acids. Trimming stripped 0 bases from V and 5 bases from J, with 7 bases between. CDR1 and CDR2 (germline): MNHEY, SMNVEV (reference sequence). CDR3 DNA sequence: TGTGCCAGCAGTTTATCGCGGGGAACTGAAGCTTTCTTT. Its translation is CASSLSRGTEAFF.

As to this clone: The sample carries other DNA sequences with the same CDR3. The CDR3 protein is CASSLGATDTQYF. CDR3 coding DNA: TGTGCCAGCAGTTTGGGTGCCACAGATACGCAGTATTTT. The chain carries TRBV27 and TRBJ2-3, with unresolved D. This CDR3 has 13 amino acids. Trimming took off 3 bases at V and 2 bases at J, with 6 bases between the two ends. Germline values: CDR1 MNHEY, CDR2 SMNVEV (reference sequence).

V usage is TRBV7-8 and J usage is TRBJ2-7, with TRBD1 identical over 8 bases. V gave up 0 bases and J gave up 2 bases; unmatched junction bases: 6. From germline, CDR1 is SGHVS and CDR2 FQNEAQ. The CDR3 consists of 16 residues. CDR3 sequence: CASSLASGTGPYEQYF. The CDR3 DNA sequence: TGTGCCAGCAGCTTAGCGTCCGGGACAGGTCCCTACGAGCAGTACTTC.

This clone occurred once. The chain links TRBV14 to TRBJ2-7; 8 nucleotides line up with TRBD1. This CDR3 is built from 14 residues. J gave up 4 bases and V 4 bases, and 6 bases lay outside the gene matches. The germline CDR1 and CDR2 sequences are SGHDN and FVKESK. The CDR3 is CASSPGGFLYEQYF. CDR3 coding DNA: TGTGCCAGCAGCCCAGGGGGCTTTCTGTACGAGCAGTACTTC. Complete variable domain (other parts from reference TRBV14 and TRBJ2-7): EAGVTQFPSHSVIEKGQTVTLRCDPISGHDNLYWYRRVMGKEIKFLLHFVKESKQDESGMPNNRFLAERTGGTYSTLKVQPAELEDSGVYFCASSPGGFLYEQYFGPGTRLTVT.

J is TRBJ2-4 and V is TRBV4-2; D possibly corresponds to TRBD2 (5 bases). The CDR3 runs to 17 residues. CDR1 and CDR2 from the germline V gene are LGHNA and YNFKEQ. V lost 0 bases and J lost 6, with 18 bases in between. The CDR3 nucleotides are TGTGCCAGCAGCCAAGAAAGGAATAGCGAGACCTTAAACATTCAGTACTTC. Translating gives CASSQERNSETLNIQYF.

This chain uses TRBV7-8 with TRBJ2-1; 7 positions agree with TRBD2. CDR3 length equals 16 residues. The ends lost 0 bases at V and 9 bases at J; junction bases unmatched: 11. The V gene's germline CDR1 is SGHVS and CDR2 FQNEAQ. Written as DNA, the CDR3 is TGTGCCAGCAGCTTAGCATCCGGGACTATCAATGGTGAGCAGTTCTTC. Translation: CASSLASGTINGEQFF.

The chain couples TRBV14 to TRBJ2-7, with D uncertain. The CDR3 contains 16 residues. Germline V gene sequence: CDR1 SGHDN, CDR2 FVKESK. V lost 0 bases, J lost 3 bases, and 15 bases lay in between. The CDR3 region is CASSQDRNRPGYEQYF. Written as DNA, the CDR3 is TGTGCCAGCAGCCAAGATAGGAACCGCCCGGGCTACGAGCAGTACTTC.